This TCR beta chain was recorded in a study of T cell repertoires in cytomegalovirus infection. TCRdb called the reads again in MiXCR, with one record for every CDR3 protein. Here the sample spans roughly 200,000 distinct CDR3 sequences, 30% to 45% being singletons. Concerning this clonotype: Its antigen is not known.

This clonotype originated in a human donor in good health (CMV status not recorded). Some clones in this sample may be carry-over from other donors' samples. Sequencing was performed on CD8+ T cells from cultured PBMCs, taken from culture after CMV antigen stimulation.

The CDR3 bases are TGTGCCAGTACCCCTGACTGGGGGGGCACAGATACGCAGTATTTT. This codes for CASTPDWGGTDTQYF. V is TRBV19 and J is TRBJ2-3, with D perhaps matching TRBD2 (6 bases). The CDR3 loop spans 15 amino acids. Trimming left V 7 bases short and J 1 base short, with 15 bases between. Germline CDR1 is LNHDA and CDR2 is SQIVND (reference sequence).